This T cell receptor beta chain was sequenced for a study of regulatory T cells in long-lasting Graves disease. Study-wide findings and caveats: Newly diagnosed disease favored TRBV20-1 and TRBJ2-1 over persistent disease.

V lost 8 bases to trimming and J lost 6 bases, with 15 bases between them. The germline V gene has CDR1 KGHSH and CDR2 LQKENI. The CDR3 extends over 13 amino acids. Building of the TCR beta libraries involved iRepertoire HTBI primers and Arm-PCR of CDR3 regions. Using its own MiXCR run on the multiplex PCR reads, TCRdb lists one record per CDR3 protein. The sample records 550,000 to 650,000 distinct CDR3 sequences, about 16% being singletons. Stated time point: newly diagnosed GD, antithyroid drugs for less than 3 months. PBMC-extracted RNA yielded the TCR library. Graves' disease diagnosis used American Thyroid Association guidelines. This clonotype was counted ten times or more. Its target is not known. This sample also belongs to another study, concerning T cells in Graves' hyperthyroidism and ophthalmopathy.

The chain has TRBV18 and TRBJ2-3; no clear D. The sequence derives from a man younger than 30 with Graves disease. Here the sequenced sample was peripheral blood mononuclear cells (PBMCs), taken at new diagnosis, from a patient treated with antithyroid drugs. CDR3 protein: CASLRVREDTQYF. CDR3 bases: TGTGCCAGCCTTCGCGTACGAGAGGATACGCAGTATTTT.